What follows are 30 T cell receptor beta chains derived from one specimen sequenced in a study of graft-versus-host responses after intestinal transplantation. The method was immunoSEQ multiplex PCR; TCRdb's version includes in-frame clones alone and lacks a portion of them. The sample carries approximately 11,000 clones, nearly 95% recorded once. The input for sequencing was PBMCs, taken around 110 days after intestinal transplant. Receptors originate from a human patient who received an intestinal transplant, so some T cells may come from the graft donor.

This chain connects TRBV29-1 to TRBJ2-1; tentatively, D is TRBD1 or TRBD2 (8 bases each). Per the germline V gene, CDR1 is SQVTM and CDR2 is ANQGSEA. The CDR3 sequence is 14 residues long. V was pared by 4 bases and J by 7 bases, with 17 bases between. CDR3 region: CSVAGGDRKNEQFF. The CDR3 bases are TGCAGCGTTGCGGGGGGGGACAGGAAAAATGAGCAGTTCTTC.

The rearrangement links TRBV19 to TRBJ2-1; 7 positions match TRBD2. V dropped 4 bases and J dropped 2; count of bases not matched to a gene: 11. The length of the CDR3 is 17 residues. The V gene's germline CDR1 is LNHDA and CDR2 SQIVND (reference sequence). The CDR3 loop is CASSRAGRERPYNEQFF. CDR3 coding DNA: TGTGCCAGTAGTAGGGCCGGGCGGGAGCGCCCCTACAATGAGCAGTTCTTC.

The table lists this clone with a count of one. V gene TRBV28 combines with J gene TRBJ1-2; no clear D. Germline-derived CDR1 and CDR2 are MDHEN and SYDVKM. V dropped 7 bases and J dropped 4 bases, with 19 bases sitting between them. This CDR3 comprises 15 residues. CDR3 loop: CASTSSDGRVYGYTF. Here the CDR3 DNA reads TGTGCCAGCACATCCTCCGATGGTAGAGTCTATGGCTACACCTTC.

The V call is TRBV5-1, the J call TRBJ2-7, with D tentatively TRBD1 (6 bases). The V gene's germline CDR1 is SGHRS and CDR2 YFSETQ. The CDR3 has 17 residues. V was cut by 2 bases and J by 3 bases, with 21 bases left in between. For the CDR3, the DNA is TGCGCCAGCAGCTTCGACAGGCCCCGACTCCTTATCTACGAGCAGTACTTC. Residues: CASSFDRPRLLIYEQYF.

The chain carries TRBV5-4 and TRBJ2-5; the D is unclear. The V and J ends lost 1 base and 5 bases respectively, with 15 bases between them. The CDR3 extends over 15 amino acids. Germline assignment: CDR1 SGHNT and CDR2 YYREEE (reference sequence). CDR3 bases: TGTGCCAGCAGCTTGTCCCCTTCCCTAGGGGAGACCCAGTACTTC. This translates into CASSLSPSLGETQYF.

This chain uses TRBV4-1 with TRBJ2-1, with TRBD1 identical over 7 bases. The CDR3 is 15 residues long. In germline, CDR1 is MGHRA, CDR2 YSYEKL. With 1 base clipped from V and 7 bases from J, the junction kept 7 bases outside the gene matches. CDR3 DNA: TGCGCCAGCAGCCAAGGAGGGGGCCCAGGTAATGAGCAGTTCTTC. It encodes CASSQGGGPGNEQFF.

The rearrangement joins TRBV25-1 to TRBJ2-2; D possibly corresponds to TRBD2 (6 bases). The CDR3 totals 16 residues. Germline CDR1 MGHDK, CDR2 SYGVNS. The ends were cut back, 3 bases at V and 0 bases at J, with 11 bases in the middle. The CDR3 nucleotides are TGTGCCAGCAGTGAGCGGGGCAGGTCGAACACCGGGGAGCTGTTTTTT. Encoded protein: CASSERGRSNTGELFF.

This clone was observed once. The chain couples TRBV19 to TRBJ1-2; TRBD1 agrees at 7 bases. The CDR3 sequence is 13 residues long. Per the germline V gene, CDR1 is LNHDA and CDR2 is SQIVND (reference sequence). After removal of 6 bases from V and 4 bases from J, the junction contained 5 bases not matched to a gene. CDR3 loop: CASSAGTVYGYTF. CDR3 sequence (DNA): TGTGCCAGTAGCGCCGGGACAGTCTATGGCTACACCTTC.

This clone was seen just once. V gene TRBV7-4 combines with J gene TRBJ2-5; 7 bases are shared with TRBD1. CDR3 length equals 16 residues. The V gene end was trimmed by 2 bases and the J gene end by 2 bases; junction bases not matched to a gene: 8. CDR1 and CDR2 from the germline V gene are SGHVT and SQSDAQ. CDR3 sequence reads: CASSLNSRQGQETQYF. CDR3 nucleotide sequence: TGTGCCAGCAGCTTAAATTCGAGACAGGGTCAAGAGACCCAGTACTTC.

This clone was picked up one time. The rearrangement uses TRBV10-2 and TRBJ2-3, with 9 bases fitting TRBD1. The germline gives CDR1 WSHSY, CDR2 SAAADI. This CDR3 has 16 amino acids. J lost 2 bases, V lost 0 bases, and 3 bases had no gene match. The CDR3 nucleotides read TGCGCCAGCAGTGAGTCAGGGACAGGGAACACAGATACGCAGTATTTT. It yields the protein CASSESGTGNTDTQYF.

CDR3 residues: CASSYLDRGHEQYF. The CDR3 nucleotides read TGTGCCAGCAGTTACCTCGACAGGGGCCACGAGCAGTACTTC. The chain employs TRBV6-5 and TRBJ2-7; 8 bases map to TRBD1. The junction had 5 bases not matched to a gene; V was cut back by 2 bases and J by 5 bases. CDR3 size: 14 residues. Germline CDR1 is MNHEY and CDR2 is SVGAGI.

The chain is built from TRBV5-1 and TRBJ2-3, with D perhaps TRBD2 (5 bases). The V and J ends lost 2 bases and 2 bases respectively, with 21 bases between them. Germline values: CDR1 SGHRS, CDR2 YFSETQ. The CDR3 has 18 amino acids. CDR3 bases: TGCGCCAGCAGCTTACTAGAGATGCCGACGCCAGACACAGATACGCAGTATTTT. This encodes CASSLLEMPTPDTDTQYF.

The chain recombines TRBV5-1 with TRBJ2-6; no reliable D call. The CDR3 contains 13 residues. The germline V and J ends were trimmed by 3 bases and 2 bases, with 3 bases remaining between them. CDR1 and CDR2 (germline): SGHRS, YFSETQ. The CDR3, as DNA: TGCGCCAGCAGCTCAACTGGGGCCAACGTCCTGACTTTC. Translation: CASSSTGANVLTF.

This clone was seen only once. The V and J genes are TRBV11-2 and TRBJ2-2; 7 bases align to TRBD2. The V and J ends lost 5 bases and 1 base, in that order; junction bases with no gene match: 13. The CDR3 sequence is 18 residues long. CDR1 SGHAT and CDR2 FQNNGV come from the germline V gene. The CDR3 region has the DNA TGTGCCAGCAGCCTCACCCAGGGACTACCTAAGAACACCGGGGAGCTGTTTTTT. Protein: CASSLTQGLPKNTGELFF.

CDR3 nucleotide sequence: TGTGCCAGCAGCTTAGTTAGCTTGGATACGCAGTATTTT. Its protein product is CASSLVSLDTQYF. The chain has TRBV7-2 and TRBJ2-3; the D is unclear. The germline CDR1 and CDR2 sequences are SGHTA and FQGNSA. V shed 1 base and J shed 6 bases, with 8 bases lying between them. This CDR3 spans 13 amino acids.

This clone has just one count. The CDR3 loop is CASSLMGGDQPQHF. The CDR3 DNA reads TGTGCCAGCAGTTTAATGGGGGGCGATCAGCCCCAGCATTTT. The chain joins TRBV28 to TRBJ1-5; a possible D gene is TRBD1 (6 bases). The V end lost 2 bases, the J end lost 5 bases, and 10 bases lay between the germline ends. CDR1 is MDHEN, CDR2 SYDVKM, per germline. The CDR3 sequence is 14 residues long. Complete variable domain (other parts from reference TRBV28 and TRBJ1-5): DVKVTQSSRYLVKRTGEKVFLECVQDMDHENMFWYRQDPGLGLRLIYFSYDVKMKEKGDIPEGYSVSREKKERFSLILESASTNQTSMYLCASSLMGGDQPQHFGDGTRLSIL.

This sequence joins TRBV9 and TRBJ2-5; D is undetermined. Gene TRBJ2-7 matches the end of the DNA better, so the J call may be wrong. This CDR3 is built from 14 residues. Germline CDR1 and CDR2: SGDLS and YYNGEE. CDR3: CASSSRSTSYEQYF. For the CDR3, the DNA is TGTGCCAGCAGCTCCCGTTCCACCTCCTACGAGCAGTACTTC.

This rearrangement joins TRBV6-6 to TRBJ1-2, with a weak D call TRBD1 (6 bases). CDR3 length: 15 amino acids. Per germline, CDR1 MNHNY and CDR2 SVGAGI (reference sequence). The V and J ends lost 2 bases and 3 bases respectively, with 13 bases between them. CDR3 residues: CASSYGVDRYYGYTF. CDR3 sequence (DNA): TGTGCCAGCAGTTACGGCGTGGACAGATACTATGGCTACACCTTC.

The V call is TRBV5-1, the J call TRBJ2-2; 8 bases line up with TRBD1. This CDR3 has 15 residues. Germline loops: CDR1 SGHRS, CDR2 YFSETQ. The V gene end was trimmed by 0 bases and the J gene end by 5 bases; junction bases not matched to a gene: 3. The chain's CDR3 is CASSLGQGPTGELFF. The DNA of the CDR3 is TGCGCCAGCAGCTTGGGACAGGGGCCGACCGGGGAGCTGTTTTTT.

The gene calls are TRBV29-1 and TRBJ2-7; possibly TRBD2 for D (6 bases). Germline lookup yields CDR1 SQVTM and CDR2 ANQGSEA. The V end lost 4 bases, the J end lost 7 bases, and 14 bases lay between the germline ends. The CDR3 has 12 amino acids. The CDR3 coding sequence is TGCAGCGTTGGGTCGGGAGAGGGGGAGCAGTACTTC. The encoded protein is CSVGSGEGEQYF.

About this clone itself: At one end the junction does not follow the germline gene, possibly because of a read error. This rearrangement joins TRBV2 to TRBJ2-7, with TRBD1 matching over 8 bases. CDR1 and CDR2 from the germline V gene are SNHLY and FYNNEI. This CDR3 region has 14 residues. CDR3 in amino acids: CASTETGGSYEQYF. The CDR3, as DNA: TGTGCCAGCACTGAAACAGGGGGCTCCTACGAGCAGTACTTC.

The chain joins TRBV7-2 to TRBJ2-7; TRBD2 matches at 10 bases. The germline V gene encodes CDR1 SGHTA and CDR2 FQGNSA. This CDR3 contains 16 residues. V was clipped by 6 bases and J by 4 bases; unmatched bases: 12. The CDR3 is CASSLIWTSGRYEQYF. In DNA, the CDR3 is TGTGCCAGCAGTCTCATTTGGACTAGCGGTCGATACGAGCAGTACTTC.

This chain links TRBV9 with TRBJ1-2; no reliable D call. This CDR3 has 15 amino acids. Between the trimmed V and J ends, which lost 3 bases and 3 bases, there was a span of 15 bases. Per the germline V gene, CDR1 is SGDLS and CDR2 is YYNGEE. The DNA of the CDR3 is TGTGCCAGCAGCGCCGGGCCGGCCCTGGACTATGGCTACACCTTC. Amino acid sequence: CASSAGPALDYGYTF. The variable domain in full, with the rest retrieved from reference TRBV9 and TRBJ1-2, is DSGVTQTPKHLITATGQRVTLRCSPRSGDLSVYWYQQSLDQGLQFLIQYYNGEERAKGNILERFSAQQFPDLHSELNLSSLELGDSALYFCASSAGPALDYGYTFGSGTRLTVV.

A few counts support this clone. The sample holds other DNA sequences that translate to the same CDR3. The J gene is TRBJ2-2, the V gene TRBV7-1; D gene ambiguous. TRBV7-1 is labeled an ORF, and its function is uncertain. Trimming cost V 4 bases and J 5 bases, with 8 bases left between them. The CDR3 extends over 13 amino acids. The CDR3, as DNA: TGTGCCAGCAGCTTTGGGCAAACCGGGGAGCTGTTTTTT. Its protein is CASSFGQTGELFF.

As DNA, the CDR3 is TGCGCCAGCGGGACTAGCGGGAGGTCCTACAATGAGCAGTTCTTC. It specifies CASGTSGRSYNEQFF. V usage is TRBV10-2 and J usage is TRBJ2-1; 15 bases match TRBD2. Trimming removed 8 bases from V and 1 base from J; junction bases left unmatched: 0. The V gene's germline CDR1 is WSHSY and CDR2 SAAADI. The CDR3 contains 15 residues.

The rearrangement links TRBV9 to TRBJ2-5; D perhaps matches TRBD2 (5 bases). The CDR3 runs to 15 residues. CDR1 and CDR2 (germline): SGDLS, YYNGEE. Trimming left V 0 bases short and J 2 bases short, with 11 bases between. CDR3 protein: CASSVGWTGQETQYF. The CDR3 coding sequence is TGTGCCAGCAGCGTAGGGTGGACGGGACAAGAGACCCAGTACTTC.

The chain links TRBV4-2 to TRBJ1-2, with D perhaps TRBD1 (6 bases). The CDR3 consists of 17 residues. Trimming took off 4 bases at V and 4 bases at J, with 22 bases between the two ends. Germline V gives CDR1 LGHNA, CDR2 YNFKEQ. This chain's CDR3 is CASSPRQGGVVIYGYTF. CDR3 in DNA: TGTGCCAGCAGCCCTCGCCAAGGGGGGGTGGTTATCTATGGCTACACCTTC.

The V call is TRBV6-1, the J call TRBJ2-3, with 10 bases fitting TRBD2. CDR3 length: 17 residues. After removal of 4 bases from V and 2 bases from J, the junction contained 9 bases not matched to a gene. From germline, CDR1 is MNHNS and CDR2 SASEGT. The CDR3 region has the DNA TGTGCCAGCAGTGCGCTAGCCCTAGCGGGAGCCACAGATACGCAGTATTTT. Amino acid sequence: CASSALALAGATDTQYF.

Only one count was recorded for this clone. The rearrangement joins TRBV7-9 to TRBJ2-7; D is perhaps TRBD2 (6 bases). CDR3 length equals 14 residues. In germline, CDR1 is SEHNR, CDR2 FQNEAQ (reference sequence). V was pared by 0 bases and J by 5 bases, with 11 bases between. CDR3 in DNA: TGTGCCAGCAGCTTAGCGGGGACTCTGAACGAGCAGTACTTC. Amino acid sequence: CASSLAGTLNEQYF.

J is TRBJ1-3 and V is TRBV28; weak D call: TRBD1 (6 bases). Looked up from germline, CDR1 is MDHEN and CDR2 is SYDVKM. This CDR3 has 18 amino acids. Trimming took 3 bases from V and 4 from J, leaving 22 bases between them. The CDR3 nucleotides are TGTGCCAGCAGTTTCCGTAATCGCGGGGGGGCGGAAGGAAACACCATATATTTT. Translated: CASSFRNRGGAEGNTIYF.